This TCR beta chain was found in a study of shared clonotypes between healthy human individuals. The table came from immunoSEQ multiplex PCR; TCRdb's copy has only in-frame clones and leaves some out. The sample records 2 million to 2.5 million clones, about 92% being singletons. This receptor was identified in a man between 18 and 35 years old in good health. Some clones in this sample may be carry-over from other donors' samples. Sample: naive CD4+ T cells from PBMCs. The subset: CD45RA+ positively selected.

CDR3: CASSKGGGVAEAFF. DNA for the CDR3: TGTGCCAGCAGTAAAGGGGGGGGTGTCGCTGAAGCTTTCTTT. The rearrangement joins TRBV28 to TRBJ1-1, with D perhaps TRBD1 (6 bases). Germline CDR1 and CDR2: MDHEN and SYDVKM. Trimming shortened V by 5 bases and J by 6 bases, and 16 bases separated the two germline ends. This CDR3 spans 14 amino acids.